This T cell receptor beta chain was documented in a study of T cell repertoires in cytomegalovirus infection. Study-level background: An indication of both CMV infection and matching HLA type came from public TCR beta signatures. Study-level findings and limits: The ex vivo response was dominated by HLA-C-restricted CMV-specific TCR beta clonotypes.

Between the trimmed V and J ends, which lost 1 base and 4 bases, there was a span of 10 bases. The CDR3 spans 14 residues. The germline gives CDR1 MGHRA, CDR2 YSYEKL. Using its own MiXCR run on the reads, TCRdb lists one record per CDR3 protein. The profile shows 110,000 or so distinct CDR3 sequences, about 33% of them singletons. This clonotype was seen only a few times. Its antigen is undetermined. The sequences come from CD8+ T cells from cultured PBMCs, collected from culture after CMV antigen stimulation. The chain carries TRBV4-1 and TRBJ1-1; D might be TRBD1 (5 bases). The clonotype originates from a human donor in good health (CMV status not recorded). Some clones in this sample may be carry-over from other donors' samples. CDR3 residues: CASSQGGGVTEAFF. CDR3 coding DNA: TGCGCCAGCAGCCAAGGTGGGGGGGTCACTGAAGCTTTCTTT.